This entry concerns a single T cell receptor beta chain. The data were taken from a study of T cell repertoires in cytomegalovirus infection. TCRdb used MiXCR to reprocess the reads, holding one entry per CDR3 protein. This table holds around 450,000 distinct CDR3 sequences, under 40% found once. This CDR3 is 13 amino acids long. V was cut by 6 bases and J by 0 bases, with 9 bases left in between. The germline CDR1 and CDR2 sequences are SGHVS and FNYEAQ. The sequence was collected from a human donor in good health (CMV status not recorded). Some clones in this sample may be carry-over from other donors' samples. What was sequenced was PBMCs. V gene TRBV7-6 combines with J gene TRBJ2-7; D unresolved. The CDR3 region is CASSDPASYEQYF. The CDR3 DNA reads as TGTGCCAGCAGTGACCCTGCCTCCTACGAGCAGTACTTC.